Presented here are 2 T cell receptor beta chains from one specimen sequenced in a study of blood T cell repertoires in COVID-19. Measured with immunoSEQ multiplex PCR; TCRdb has only the in-frame clones, and not every one. The sample yields tens of thousands of clones, 80% to 90% seen once. Sequenced input: peripheral blood. Receptors were obtained from a human donor in a cohort sampled during active COVID-19.

This clone was observed once. V and J are TRBV7-9 and TRBJ2-1; 8 nucleotides line up with TRBD2. This CDR3 spans 16 amino acids. Germline assignment: CDR1 SEHNR and CDR2 FQNEAQ (reference sequence). Trimming cost V 5 bases and J 8 bases; bases outside gene matches: 14. The CDR3 here is CASSQTSGSRGDEQFF. The CDR3 DNA is TGTGCCAGCAGCCAAACGAGCGGGAGCCGAGGAGATGAGCAGTTCTTC.

The J gene is TRBJ2-7, the V gene TRBV7-9; weak D call: TRBD1 (6 bases). The germline V and J ends were trimmed by 4 bases and 2 bases, with 15 bases remaining between them. The CDR3 contains 15 residues. Germline V gene sequence: CDR1 SEHNR, CDR2 FQNEAQ (reference sequence). The CDR3 protein is CASSSPTGPPYEQYF. The CDR3 coding sequence is TGTGCCAGCAGCTCCCCAACAGGGCCCCCCTACGAGCAGTACTTC.